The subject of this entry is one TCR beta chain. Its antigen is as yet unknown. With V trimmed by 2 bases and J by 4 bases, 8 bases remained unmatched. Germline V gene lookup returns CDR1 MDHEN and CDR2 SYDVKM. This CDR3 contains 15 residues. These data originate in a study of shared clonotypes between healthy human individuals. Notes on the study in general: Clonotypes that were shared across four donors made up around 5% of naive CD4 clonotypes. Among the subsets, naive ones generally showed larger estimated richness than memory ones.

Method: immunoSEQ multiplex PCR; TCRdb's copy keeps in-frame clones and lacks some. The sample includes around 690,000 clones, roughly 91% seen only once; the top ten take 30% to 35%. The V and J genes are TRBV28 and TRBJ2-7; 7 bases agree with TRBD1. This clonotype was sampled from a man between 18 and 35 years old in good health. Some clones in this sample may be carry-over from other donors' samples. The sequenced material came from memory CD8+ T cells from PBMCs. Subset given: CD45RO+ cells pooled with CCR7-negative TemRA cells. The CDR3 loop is CASSLRQGVAYEQYF. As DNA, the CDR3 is TGTGCCAGCAGTTTAAGGCAGGGGGTGGCTTACGAGCAGTACTTC.